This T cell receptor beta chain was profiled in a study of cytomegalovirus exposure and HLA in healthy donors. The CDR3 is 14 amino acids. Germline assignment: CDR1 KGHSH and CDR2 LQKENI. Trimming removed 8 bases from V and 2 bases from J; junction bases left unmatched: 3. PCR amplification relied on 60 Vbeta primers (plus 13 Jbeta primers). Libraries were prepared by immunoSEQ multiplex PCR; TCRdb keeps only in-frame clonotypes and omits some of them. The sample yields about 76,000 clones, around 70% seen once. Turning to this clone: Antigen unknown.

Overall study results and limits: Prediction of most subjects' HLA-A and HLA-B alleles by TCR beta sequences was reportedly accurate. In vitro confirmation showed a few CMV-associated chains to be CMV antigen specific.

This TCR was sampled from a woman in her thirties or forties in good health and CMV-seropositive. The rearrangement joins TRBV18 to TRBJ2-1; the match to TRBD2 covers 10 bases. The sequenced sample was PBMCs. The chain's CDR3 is CASHTSGAYNEQFF. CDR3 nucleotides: TGTGCCAGCCATACTAGCGGGGCCTACAATGAGCAGTTCTTC.